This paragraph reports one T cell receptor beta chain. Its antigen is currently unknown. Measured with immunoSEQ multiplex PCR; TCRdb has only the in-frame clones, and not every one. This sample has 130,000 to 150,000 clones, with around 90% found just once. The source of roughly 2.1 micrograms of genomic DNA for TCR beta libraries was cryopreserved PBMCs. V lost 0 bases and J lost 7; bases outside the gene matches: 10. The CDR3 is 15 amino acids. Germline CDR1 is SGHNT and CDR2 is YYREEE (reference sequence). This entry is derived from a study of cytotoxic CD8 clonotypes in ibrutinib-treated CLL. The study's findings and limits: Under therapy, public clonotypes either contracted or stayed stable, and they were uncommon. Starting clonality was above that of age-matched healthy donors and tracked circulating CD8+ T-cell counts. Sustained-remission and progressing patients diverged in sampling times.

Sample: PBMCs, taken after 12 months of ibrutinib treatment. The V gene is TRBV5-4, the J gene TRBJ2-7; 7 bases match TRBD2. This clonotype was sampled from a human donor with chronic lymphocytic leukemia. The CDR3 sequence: CASSLDSGSTQEQYF. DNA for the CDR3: TGTGCCAGCAGCTTGGATAGCGGGTCCACCCAGGAGCAGTACTTC.